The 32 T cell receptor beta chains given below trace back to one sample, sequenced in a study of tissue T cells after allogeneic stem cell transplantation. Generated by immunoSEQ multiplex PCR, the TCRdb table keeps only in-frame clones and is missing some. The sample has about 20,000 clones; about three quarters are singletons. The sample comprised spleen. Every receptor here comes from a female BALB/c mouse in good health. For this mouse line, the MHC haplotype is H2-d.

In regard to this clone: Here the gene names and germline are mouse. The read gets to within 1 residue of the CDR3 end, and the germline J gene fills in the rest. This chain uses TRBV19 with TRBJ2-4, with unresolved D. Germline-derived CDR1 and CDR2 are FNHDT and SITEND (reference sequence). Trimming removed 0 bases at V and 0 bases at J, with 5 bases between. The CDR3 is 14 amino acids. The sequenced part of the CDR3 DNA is TGTGCCAGCAGTATAGAGACGAGTCAAAACACCTTGTAC. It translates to CASSIETSQNTLY. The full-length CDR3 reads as CASSIETSQNTLYF.

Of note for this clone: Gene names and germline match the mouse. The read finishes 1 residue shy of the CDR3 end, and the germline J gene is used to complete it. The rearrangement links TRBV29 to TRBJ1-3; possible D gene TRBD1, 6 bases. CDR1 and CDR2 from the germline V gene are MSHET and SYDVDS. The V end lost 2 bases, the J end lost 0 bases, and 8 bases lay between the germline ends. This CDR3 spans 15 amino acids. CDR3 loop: CASSLRDNSGNTLYF. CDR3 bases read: TGTGCTAGCAGTTTAAGGGACAATTCTGGAAATACGCTCTAT. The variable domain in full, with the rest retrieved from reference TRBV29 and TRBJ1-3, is DMKVTQMPRYLIKRMGENVLLECGQDMSHETMYWYRQDPGLGLQLIYISYDVDSNSEGDIPKGYRVSRKKREHFSLILDSAKTNQTSVYFCASSLRDNSGNTLYFGEGSRLIVV.

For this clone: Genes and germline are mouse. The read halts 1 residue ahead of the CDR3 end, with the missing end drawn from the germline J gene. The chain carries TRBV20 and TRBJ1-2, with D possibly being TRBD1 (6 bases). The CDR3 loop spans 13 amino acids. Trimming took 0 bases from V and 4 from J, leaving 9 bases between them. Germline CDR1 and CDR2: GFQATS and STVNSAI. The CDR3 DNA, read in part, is TGTGGTGCTAGGGATCAGGGGCGCTCCGACTACACC. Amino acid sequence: CGARDQGRSDYT. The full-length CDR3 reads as CGARDQGRSDYTF.

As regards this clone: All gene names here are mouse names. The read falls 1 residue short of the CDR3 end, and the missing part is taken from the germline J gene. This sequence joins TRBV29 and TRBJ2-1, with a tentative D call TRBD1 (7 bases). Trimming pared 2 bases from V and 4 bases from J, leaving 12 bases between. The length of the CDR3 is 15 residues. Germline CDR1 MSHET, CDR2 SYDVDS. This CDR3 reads CASSLEGAGYAEQFF. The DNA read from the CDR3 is TGTGCTAGCAGTTTAGAGGGGGCGGGGTATGCTGAGCAGTTC.

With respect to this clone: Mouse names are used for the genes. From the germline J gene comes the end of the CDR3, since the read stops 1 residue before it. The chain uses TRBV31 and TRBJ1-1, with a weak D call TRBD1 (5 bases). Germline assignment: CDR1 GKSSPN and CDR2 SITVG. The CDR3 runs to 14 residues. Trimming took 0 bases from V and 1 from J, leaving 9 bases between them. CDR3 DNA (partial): TGTGCCTGGAGTCTCTCGGGGCGAAACACAGAAGTCTTC. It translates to CAWSLSGRNTEVF. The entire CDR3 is CAWSLSGRNTEVFF.

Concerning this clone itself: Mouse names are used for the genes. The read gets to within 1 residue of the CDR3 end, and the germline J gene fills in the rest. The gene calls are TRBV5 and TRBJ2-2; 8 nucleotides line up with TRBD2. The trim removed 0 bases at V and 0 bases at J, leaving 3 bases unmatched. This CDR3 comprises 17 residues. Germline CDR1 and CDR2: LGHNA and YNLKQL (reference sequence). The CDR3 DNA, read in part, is TGTGCCAGCAGCCAAGATTACTGGGGGCCAAACACCGGGCAGCTCTAC. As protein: CASSQDYWGPNTGQLY. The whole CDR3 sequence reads CASSQDYWGPNTGQLYF.

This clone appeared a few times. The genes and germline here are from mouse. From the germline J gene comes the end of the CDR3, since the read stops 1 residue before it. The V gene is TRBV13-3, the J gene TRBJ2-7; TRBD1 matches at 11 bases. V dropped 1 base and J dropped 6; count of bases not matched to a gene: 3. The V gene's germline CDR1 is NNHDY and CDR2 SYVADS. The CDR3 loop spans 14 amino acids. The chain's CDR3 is CASSDPDRGLEQYF. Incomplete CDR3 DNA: TGTGCCAGCAGTGATCCGGACAGGGGGCTTGAACAGTAC.

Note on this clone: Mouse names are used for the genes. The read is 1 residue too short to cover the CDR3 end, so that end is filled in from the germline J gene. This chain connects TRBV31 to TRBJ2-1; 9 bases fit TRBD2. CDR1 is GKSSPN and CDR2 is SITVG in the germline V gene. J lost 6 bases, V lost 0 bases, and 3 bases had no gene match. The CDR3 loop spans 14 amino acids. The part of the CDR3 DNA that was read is TGTGCCTGGAGTCTTGGGGGGGCGCGTGCTGAGCAGTTC. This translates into CAWSLGGARAEQF. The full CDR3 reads CAWSLGGARAEQFF. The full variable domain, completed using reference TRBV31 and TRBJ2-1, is AQTIHQWPVAEIKAVGSPLSLGCTIKGKSSPNLYWYWQATGGTLQQLFYSITVGQVESVVQLNLSASRPKDDQFILSTEKLLLSHSGFYLCAWSLGGARAEQFFGPGTRLTVL.

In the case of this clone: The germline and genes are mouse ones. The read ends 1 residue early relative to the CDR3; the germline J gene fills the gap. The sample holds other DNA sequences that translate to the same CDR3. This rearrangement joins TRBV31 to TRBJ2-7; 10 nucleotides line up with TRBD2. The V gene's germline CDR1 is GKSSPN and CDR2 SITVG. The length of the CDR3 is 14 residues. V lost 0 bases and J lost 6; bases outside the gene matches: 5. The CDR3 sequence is CAWSLGLGGLEQYF. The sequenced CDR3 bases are TGTGCCTGGAGTCTAGGGCTGGGGGGGCTTGAACAGTAC.

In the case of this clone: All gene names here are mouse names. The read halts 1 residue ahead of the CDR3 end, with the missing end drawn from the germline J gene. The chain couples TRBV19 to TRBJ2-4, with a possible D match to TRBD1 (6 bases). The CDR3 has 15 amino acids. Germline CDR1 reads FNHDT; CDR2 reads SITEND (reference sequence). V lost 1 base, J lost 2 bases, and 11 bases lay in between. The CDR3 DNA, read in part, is TGTGCCAGCAGTATAAGGGGGACGGTTCAAAACACCTTGTAC. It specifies CASSIRGTVQNTLY. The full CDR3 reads CASSIRGTVQNTLYF.

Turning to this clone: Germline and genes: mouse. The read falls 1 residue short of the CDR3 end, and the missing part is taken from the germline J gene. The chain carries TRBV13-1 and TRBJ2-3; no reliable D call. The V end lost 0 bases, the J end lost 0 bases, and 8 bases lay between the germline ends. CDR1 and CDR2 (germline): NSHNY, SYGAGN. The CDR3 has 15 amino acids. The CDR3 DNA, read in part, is TGTGCCAGCAGTGATGCTTTCCCTAGTGCAGAAACGCTGTAT. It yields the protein CASSDAFPSAETLY. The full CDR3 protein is CASSDAFPSAETLYF.

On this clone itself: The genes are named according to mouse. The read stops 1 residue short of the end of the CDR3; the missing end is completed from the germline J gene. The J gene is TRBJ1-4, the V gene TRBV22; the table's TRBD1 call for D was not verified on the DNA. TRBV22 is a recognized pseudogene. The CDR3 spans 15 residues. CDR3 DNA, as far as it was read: TGTGCCAGCAGTTGTAATACAATTTCCAACGAAAGATTATTT. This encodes CASSCNTISNERLF. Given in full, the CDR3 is CASSCNTISNERLFF.

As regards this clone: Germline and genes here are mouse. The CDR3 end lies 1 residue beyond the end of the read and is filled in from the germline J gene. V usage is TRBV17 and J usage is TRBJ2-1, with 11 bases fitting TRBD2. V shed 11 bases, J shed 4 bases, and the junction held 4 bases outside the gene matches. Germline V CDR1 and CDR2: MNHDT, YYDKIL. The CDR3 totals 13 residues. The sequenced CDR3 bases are TGTGCTGCCCGGGACTGGGGGTATGCTGAGCAGTTC. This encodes CAARDWGYAEQF. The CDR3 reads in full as CAARDWGYAEQFF.

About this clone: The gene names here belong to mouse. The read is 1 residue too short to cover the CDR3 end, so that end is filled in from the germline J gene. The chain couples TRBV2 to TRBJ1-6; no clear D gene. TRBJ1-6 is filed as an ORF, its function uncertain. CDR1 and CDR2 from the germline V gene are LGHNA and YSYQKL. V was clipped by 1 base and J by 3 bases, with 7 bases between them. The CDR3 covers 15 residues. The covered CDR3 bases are TGTGCCAGCAGCCAAGGGACCAACTATAATTCGCCCCTCTAC. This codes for CASSQGTNYNSPLY. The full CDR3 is CASSQGTNYNSPLYF.

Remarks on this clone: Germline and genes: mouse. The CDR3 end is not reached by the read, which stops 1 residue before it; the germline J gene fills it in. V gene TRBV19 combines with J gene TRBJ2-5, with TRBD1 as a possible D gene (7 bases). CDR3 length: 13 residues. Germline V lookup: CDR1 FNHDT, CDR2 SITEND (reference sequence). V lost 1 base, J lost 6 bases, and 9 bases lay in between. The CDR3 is CASSIRGLDTQYF. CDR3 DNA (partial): TGTGCCAGCAGTATAAGGGGGCTTGACACCCAGTAC.

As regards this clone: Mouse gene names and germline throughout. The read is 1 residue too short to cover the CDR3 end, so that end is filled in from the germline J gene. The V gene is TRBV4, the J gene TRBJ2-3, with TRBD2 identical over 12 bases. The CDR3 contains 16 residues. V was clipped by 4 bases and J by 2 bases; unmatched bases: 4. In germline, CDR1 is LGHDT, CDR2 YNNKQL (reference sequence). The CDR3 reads CASSSDWGGAAETLYF. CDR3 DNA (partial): TGTGCCAGCAGCTCTGACTGGGGGGGCGCTGCAGAAACGCTGTAT.

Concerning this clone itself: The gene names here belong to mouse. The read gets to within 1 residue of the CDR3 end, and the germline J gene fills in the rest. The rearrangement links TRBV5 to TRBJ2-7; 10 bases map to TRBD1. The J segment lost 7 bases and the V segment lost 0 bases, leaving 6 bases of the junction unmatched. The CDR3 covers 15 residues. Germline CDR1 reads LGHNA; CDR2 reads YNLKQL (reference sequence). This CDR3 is CASSQDRDRGGEQYF. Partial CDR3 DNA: TGTGCCAGCAGCCAAGATAGGGACAGGGGTGGGGAACAGTAC.

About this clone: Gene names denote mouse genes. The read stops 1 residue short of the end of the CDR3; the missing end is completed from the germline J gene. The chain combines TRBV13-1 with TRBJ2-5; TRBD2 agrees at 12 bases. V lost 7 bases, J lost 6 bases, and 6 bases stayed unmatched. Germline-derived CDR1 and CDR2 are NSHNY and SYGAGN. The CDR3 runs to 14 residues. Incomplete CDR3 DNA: TGTGCCAGCGGGACTGGGGGGAGAGGGGACACCCAGTAC. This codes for CASGTGGRGDTQY. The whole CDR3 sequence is CASGTGGRGDTQYF.

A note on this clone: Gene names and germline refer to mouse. This CDR3 is CASEGKTNERLFF. The covered CDR3 bases are TGTGCCAGCGAGGGCAAAACCAACGAAAGATTATTT. The chain carries TRBV13-2 and TRBJ1-4; D remains ambiguous. The CDR3 end falls 1 residue outside the read, so it is completed with the germline J gene. Germline V gene lookup returns CDR1 NNHNN and CDR2 SYGAGS (reference sequence). This CDR3 spans 13 amino acids. Between the trimmed V and J ends, which lost 6 bases and 3 bases, there was a span of 9 bases.

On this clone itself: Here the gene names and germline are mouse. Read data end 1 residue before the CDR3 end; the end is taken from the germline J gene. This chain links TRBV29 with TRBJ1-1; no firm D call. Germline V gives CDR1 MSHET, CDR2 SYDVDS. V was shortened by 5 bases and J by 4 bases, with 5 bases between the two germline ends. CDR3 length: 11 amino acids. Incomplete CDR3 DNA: TGTGCTAGCAGTGGGCGCACAGAAGTCTTC. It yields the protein CASSGRTEVF. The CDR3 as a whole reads CASSGRTEVFF.

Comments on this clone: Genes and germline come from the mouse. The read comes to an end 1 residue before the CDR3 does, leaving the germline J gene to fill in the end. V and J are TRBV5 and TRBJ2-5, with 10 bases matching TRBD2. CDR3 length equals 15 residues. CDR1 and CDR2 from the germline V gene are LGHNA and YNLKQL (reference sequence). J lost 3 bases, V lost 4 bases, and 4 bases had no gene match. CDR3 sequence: CASSPPDWGQDTQYF. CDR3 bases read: TGTGCCAGCAGCCCCCCGGACTGGGGGCAAGACACCCAGTAC.

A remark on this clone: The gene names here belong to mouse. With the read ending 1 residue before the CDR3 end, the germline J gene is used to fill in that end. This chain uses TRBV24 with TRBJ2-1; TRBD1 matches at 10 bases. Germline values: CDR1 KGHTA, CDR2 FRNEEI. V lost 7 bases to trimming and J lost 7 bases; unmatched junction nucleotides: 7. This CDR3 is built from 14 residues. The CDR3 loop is CASNQDRGRAEQFF. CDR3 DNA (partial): TGTGCCAGCAATCAAGACAGGGGGCGAGCTGAGCAGTTC.

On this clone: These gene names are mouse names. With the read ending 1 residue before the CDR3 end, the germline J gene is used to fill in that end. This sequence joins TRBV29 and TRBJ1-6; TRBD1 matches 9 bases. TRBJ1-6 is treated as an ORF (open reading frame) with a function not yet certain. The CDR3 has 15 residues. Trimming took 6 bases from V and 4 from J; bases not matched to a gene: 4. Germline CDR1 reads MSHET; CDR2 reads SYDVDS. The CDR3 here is CASSGQGKYNSPLYF. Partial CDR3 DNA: TGTGCTAGCAGCGGACAGGGGAAATATAATTCGCCCCTCTAC.

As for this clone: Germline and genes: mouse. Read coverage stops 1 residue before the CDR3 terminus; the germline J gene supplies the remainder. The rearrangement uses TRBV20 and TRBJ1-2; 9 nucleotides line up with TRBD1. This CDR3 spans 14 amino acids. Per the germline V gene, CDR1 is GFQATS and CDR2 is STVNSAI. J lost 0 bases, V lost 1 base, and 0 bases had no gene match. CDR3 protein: CGARGQGANSDYTF. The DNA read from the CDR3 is TGTGGTGCTAGGGGACAGGGGGCAAACTCCGACTACACC.

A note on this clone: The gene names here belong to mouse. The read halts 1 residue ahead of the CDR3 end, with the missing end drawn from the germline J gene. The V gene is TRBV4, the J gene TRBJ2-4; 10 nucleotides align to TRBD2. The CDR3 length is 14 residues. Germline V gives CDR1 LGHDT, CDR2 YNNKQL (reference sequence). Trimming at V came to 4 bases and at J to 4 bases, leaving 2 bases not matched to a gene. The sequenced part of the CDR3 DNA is TGTGCCAGCAGCTCGGGACTGGGGAAAAACACCTTGTAC. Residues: CASSSGLGKNTLY. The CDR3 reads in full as CASSSGLGKNTLYF.

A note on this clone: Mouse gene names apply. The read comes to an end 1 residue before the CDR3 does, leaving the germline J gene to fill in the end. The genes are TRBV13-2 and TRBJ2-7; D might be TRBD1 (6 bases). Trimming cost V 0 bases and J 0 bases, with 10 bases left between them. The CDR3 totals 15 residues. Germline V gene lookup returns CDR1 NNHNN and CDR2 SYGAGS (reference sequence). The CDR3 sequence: CASGDARGSSYEQYF. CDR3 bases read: TGTGCCAGCGGTGATGCAAGGGGGAGCTCCTATGAACAGTAC.

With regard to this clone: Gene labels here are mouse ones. CDR3 DNA (partial): TGTGCCAGCAGTCTGGGGGGGAGTCAAAACACCTTGTAC. Translation: CASSLGGSQNTLY. Given in full, the CDR3 is CASSLGGSQNTLYF. This chain joins TRBV13-3 and TRBJ2-4; 9 bases are a match to TRBD2. The read stops 1 residue short of the end of the CDR3; the missing end is completed from the germline J gene. Germline CDR1 is NNHDY and CDR2 is SYVADS. V lost 4 bases to trimming and J lost 0 bases; unmatched junction nucleotides: 0. This CDR3 is 14 amino acids long.

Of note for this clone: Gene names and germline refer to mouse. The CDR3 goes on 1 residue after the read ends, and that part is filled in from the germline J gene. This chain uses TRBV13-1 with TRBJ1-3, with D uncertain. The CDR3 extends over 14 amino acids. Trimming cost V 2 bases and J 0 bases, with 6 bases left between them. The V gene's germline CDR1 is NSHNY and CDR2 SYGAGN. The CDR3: CASSETISGNTLYF. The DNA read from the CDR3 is TGTGCCAGCAGTGAGACAATTTCTGGAAATACGCTCTAT.

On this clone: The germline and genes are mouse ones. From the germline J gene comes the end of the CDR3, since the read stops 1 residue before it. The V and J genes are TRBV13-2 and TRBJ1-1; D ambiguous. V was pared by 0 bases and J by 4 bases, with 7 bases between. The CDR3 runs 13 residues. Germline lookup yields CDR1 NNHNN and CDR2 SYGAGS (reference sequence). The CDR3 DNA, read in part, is TGTGCCAGCGGTGATGGTCAGCCCACAGAAGTCTTC. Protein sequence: CASGDGQPTEVF. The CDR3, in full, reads CASGDGQPTEVFF.

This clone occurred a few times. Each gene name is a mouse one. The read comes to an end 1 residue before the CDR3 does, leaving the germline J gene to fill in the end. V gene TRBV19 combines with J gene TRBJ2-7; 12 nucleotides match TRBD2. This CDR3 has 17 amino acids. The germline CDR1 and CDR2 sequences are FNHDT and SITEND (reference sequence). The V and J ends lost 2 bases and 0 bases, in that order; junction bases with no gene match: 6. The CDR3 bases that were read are TGTGCCAGCAGTATGACATCGACTGGGGGGGCCTCCTATGAACAGTAC. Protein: CASSMTSTGGASYEQY. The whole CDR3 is CASSMTSTGGASYEQYF.

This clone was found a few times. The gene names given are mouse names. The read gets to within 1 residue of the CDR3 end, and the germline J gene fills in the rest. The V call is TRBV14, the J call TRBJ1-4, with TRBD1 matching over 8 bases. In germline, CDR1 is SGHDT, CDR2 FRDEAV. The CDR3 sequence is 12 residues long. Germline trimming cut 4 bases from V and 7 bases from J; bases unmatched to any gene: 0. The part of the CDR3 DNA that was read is TGTGCCAGCAGTGGACAGGGCGAAAGATTATTT. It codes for CASSGQGERLF. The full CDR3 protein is CASSGQGERLFF.

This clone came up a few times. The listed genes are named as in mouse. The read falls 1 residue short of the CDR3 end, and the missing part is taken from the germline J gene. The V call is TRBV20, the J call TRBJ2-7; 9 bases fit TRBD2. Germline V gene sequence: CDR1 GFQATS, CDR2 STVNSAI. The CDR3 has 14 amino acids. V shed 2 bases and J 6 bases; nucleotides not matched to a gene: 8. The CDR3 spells CGARTGGLWGEQYF. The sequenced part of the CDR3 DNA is TGTGGTGCTAGGACTGGGGGGTTGTGGGGTGAACAGTAC.